What follows are 20 T cell receptor beta chains derived from one specimen sequenced in a study of post-analysis software for immune sequencing data. Study observations and caveats: Included in a set of roughly five TRBV segments more frequent in patients than controls were TRBV5-6, TRBV5-1 and TRBV20-1.

Unique molecular identifiers featured in each of the TCR beta cDNA libraries. TCRdb reanalysed the PCR reads using MiXCR and keeps one entry per CDR3 protein. The sample lists approximately 180,000 distinct CDR3 sequences, approximately 30% occurring once. These receptors' antigens are unknown. Material: blood. Receptor source: a girl aged 5-17 years with multiple sclerosis.

As for this clonotype: A read error is possible here, since a much larger clone lies one base away. This rearrangement joins TRBV11-2 to TRBJ2-1; 7 nucleotides line up with TRBD2. The CDR3 totals 15 residues. Germline V gene data show CDR1 as SGHAT and CDR2 as FQNNGV. The trim removed 5 bases at V and 13 bases at J, leaving 17 bases unmatched. The CDR3 nucleotides are TGTGCCAGCAGCCTCACCGTCGGGACTAAGGAGACCCAGTTCTTC. Translated: CASSLTVGTKETQFF.

This clonotype was counted many times. This chain links TRBV20-1 with TRBJ2-3, with TRBD2 identical over 10 bases. V gave up 3 bases and J gave up 2 bases; unmatched junction bases: 5. CDR1 is DFQATT and CDR2 is SNEGSKA in the germline V gene (reference sequence). CDR3 length: 15 amino acids. CDR3 amino acids: CSARGSGRPTDTQYF. DNA for the CDR3: TGCAGTGCTAGGGGTAGCGGGAGGCCCACAGATACGCAGTATTTT.

The CDR3 DNA reads as TGCGCCAGCGGCTCTACCGGGACAGGGACGAATACGCAGTATTTT. Protein product: CASGSTGTGTNTQYF. This rearrangement joins TRBV5-1 to TRBJ2-3; 9 bases are shared with TRBD1. Per germline, CDR1 SGHRS and CDR2 YFSETQ. The V and J ends lost 7 bases and 7 bases, in that order; junction bases with no gene match: 13. The CDR3 totals 15 residues.

As concerns this clonotype: A single base separates this from a much larger clone, so it may be a read error. This chain joins TRBV5-1 and TRBJ2-1; possible D gene TRBD2, 5 bases. CDR1 is SGHRS and CDR2 is YFSETQ in the germline V gene. This CDR3 has 14 residues. This CDR3 reads CASGGSSSYNGQFF. CDR3 coding DNA: TGCGCCAGCGGAGGATCAAGCTCCTACAATGGGCAGTTCTTC.

The genes are TRBV18 and TRBJ1-1; no clear D. The CDR3 runs 14 residues. The germline V gene encodes CDR1 KGHSH and CDR2 LQKENI. With 5 bases removed from V and 4 bases from J, the gap between germline ends came to 14 bases. This CDR3 is CASSSINMGTEAFF. The DNA for the CDR3 is TGTGCCAGCTCATCCATTAACATGGGCACTGAAGCTTTCTTT.

Ten or more counts support this clonotype. The chain couples TRBV20-1 to TRBJ2-5; 7 nucleotides align to TRBD1. The CDR3 consists of 14 residues. Unmatched junction bases numbered 13, after V lost 1 base and J lost 11 bases. The germline gives CDR1 DFQATT, CDR2 SNEGSKA (reference sequence). DNA of the CDR3: TGCAGTGCTAGAGGGACAGGAAAGTATGGCTGGCAGTACTTC. Protein sequence: CSARGTGKYGWQYF.

The rearrangement links TRBV6-5 to TRBJ2-7; possibly TRBD1 for D (6 bases). Trimming removed 2 bases from V and 0 bases from J, with 14 bases in between. The germline CDR1 and CDR2 sequences are MNHEY and SVGAGI. This CDR3 has 16 amino acids. CDR3 in amino acids: CASSYTGYQSSYEQYF. The CDR3 DNA reads TGTGCCAGCAGTTACACAGGGTACCAGAGCTCCTACGAGCAGTACTTC.

This clonotype was observed many times. The J gene is TRBJ2-3, the V gene TRBV27; unclear D gene. Germline V CDR1 and CDR2: MNHEY, SMNVEV (reference sequence). V was cut by 0 bases and J by 4 bases, with 11 bases left in between. This CDR3 region has 15 residues. CDR3 in DNA: TGTGCCAGCAGTTTATCTAGCTCACTCGCAGATACGCAGTATTTT. Translated: CASSLSSSLADTQYF.

V and J are TRBV12-3 or TRBV12-4 and TRBJ1-2; unclear D gene. The germline V and J ends were trimmed by 5 bases and 7 bases, with 11 bases remaining between them. The CDR3 consists of 12 residues. DNA for the CDR3: TGTGCCAGCAGTCAAAGACTGGGTGGCTACACCTTC. Translating gives CASSQRLGGYTF.

This clonotype was detected only a few times. The chain couples TRBV12-3 or TRBV12-4 to TRBJ2-3; no reliable D call. Deletions cut 7 bases from V and 1 base from J, with 12 bases between. The CDR3 length is 14 residues. The CDR3 DNA is TGTGCCAGCACTCAAGACTGGGGCACAGATACGCAGTATTTT. Encoded protein: CASTQDWGTDTQYF.

This clonotype was recorded at least ten times. Here the CDR3 DNA reads TGCAGTGCTAGGGCGGGTCCCTACGAGCAGTACTTC. As protein: CSARAGPYEQYF. The chain couples TRBV20-1 to TRBJ2-7; D might be TRBD2 (5 bases). Trimming cost V 3 bases and J 2 bases, with 8 bases left between them. Per the germline V gene, CDR1 is DFQATT and CDR2 is SNEGSKA (reference sequence). The CDR3 runs 12 residues.

This clonotype was observed a few times. The rearrangement joins TRBV28 to TRBJ2-1, with 9 bases matching TRBD2. This CDR3 spans 14 amino acids. Trimming cost V 5 bases and J 6 bases; bases outside gene matches: 5. The V gene's germline CDR1 is MDHEN and CDR2 SYDVKM. The CDR3 reads CASSGLARGNEQFF. CDR3 DNA: TGTGCCAGCAGTGGACTAGCGAGAGGCAATGAGCAGTTCTTC.

This clonotype has more than one count but fewer than ten. The chain couples TRBV9 to TRBJ1-4; D remains unclear. The CDR3 is 15 residues long. Germline V gives CDR1 SGDLS, CDR2 YYNGEE. Trimming took 0 bases from V and 0 from J, leaving 6 bases between them. The CDR3 region has the DNA TGTGCCAGCAGCGTAGCGGCAGCAACTAATGAAAAACTGTTTTTT. Its translation is CASSVAAATNEKLFF. Supplemented by reference TRBV9 and TRBJ1-4, the full variable domain reads DSGVTQTPKHLITATGQRVTLRCSPRSGDLSVYWYQQSLDQGLQFLIQYYNGEERAKGNILERFSAQQFPDLHSELNLSSLELGDSALYFCASSVAAATNEKLFFGSGTQLSVL.

V and J are TRBV5-1 and TRBJ1-1, with D possibly matching TRBD1 (5 bases). Germline V gene lookup returns CDR1 SGHRS and CDR2 YFSETQ. The CDR3 is 15 residues long. With 0 bases removed from V and 4 bases from J, the gap between germline ends came to 13 bases. CDR3 loop: CASSLVAGEGTEAFF. CDR3 coding DNA: TGCGCCAGCAGCTTGGTTGCGGGGGAAGGCACTGAAGCTTTCTTT.

The table lists this clonotype with many counts. J is TRBJ2-3 and V is TRBV20-1; D might be TRBD1 or TRBD2, each matching 5 bases. Germline V CDR1 and CDR2: DFQATT, SNEGSKA (reference sequence). This CDR3 comprises 14 residues. V lost 6 bases and J 2 bases, leaving 15 bases between the germline ends. CDR3 amino acids: CSAQGWGTTDTQYF. The CDR3 region has the DNA TGCAGTGCCCAAGGTTGGGGGACCACAGATACGCAGTATTTT.

This clonotype showed up just a few times. The rearrangement joins TRBV29-1 to TRBJ1-5; maybe TRBD1 (6 bases). The CDR3 totals 15 residues. V was pared by 1 base and J by 7 bases, with 17 bases between. Germline loops: CDR1 SQVTM, CDR2 ANQGSEA. Written as DNA, the CDR3 is TGCAGCGTTGAAGGGAGTGGGGGCGCGGGGCAGCCCCAGCATTTT. Protein sequence: CSVEGSGGAGQPQHF.

This clonotype was observed a few times. The chain is built from TRBV9 and TRBJ2-7, with 7 positions matching TRBD1. This CDR3 region has 17 residues. The trim removed 4 bases at V and 1 base at J, leaving 14 bases unmatched. Germline CDR1 and CDR2: SGDLS and YYNGEE. The chain's CDR3 is CASSHERAGGESYEQYF. CDR3 sequence (DNA): TGTGCCAGCAGCCATGAACGAGCAGGGGGTGAATCCTACGAGCAGTACTTC. The complete variable domain, with remaining parts taken from reference TRBV9 and TRBJ2-7, reads DSGVTQTPKHLITATGQRVTLRCSPRSGDLSVYWYQQSLDQGLQFLIQYYNGEERAKGNILERFSAQQFPDLHSELNLSSLELGDSALYFCASSHERAGGESYEQYFGPGTRLTVT.

This clonotype was detected ten times or more. The rearrangement uses TRBV5-4 and TRBJ2-7; D not resolved. This CDR3 has 14 residues. The germline V gene encodes CDR1 SGHNT and CDR2 YYREEE (reference sequence). The V and J ends lost 4 bases and 5 bases respectively, with 16 bases between them. In nucleotides, the CDR3 is TGTGCCAGCAGCCCGCGCGGAGCTCCGAACGAGCAGTACTTC. Protein sequence: CASSPRGAPNEQYF. Complete variable domain (other parts from reference TRBV5-4 and TRBJ2-7): ETGVTQSPTHLIKTRGQQVTLRCSSQSGHNTVSWYQQALGQGPQFIFQYYREEENGRGNFPPRFSGLQFPNYSSELNVNALELDDSALYLCASSPRGAPNEQYFGPGTRLTVT.

The J gene is TRBJ1-1, the V gene TRBV5-1, with a tentative D call TRBD1 (6 bases). The CDR3 has 17 residues. The germline V gene has CDR1 SGHRS and CDR2 YFSETQ. V lost 3 bases to trimming and J lost 3 bases, with 21 bases between them. The DNA for the CDR3 is TGCGCCAGCAGCTCCGGTGGGGGGCCATACATGGACACTGAAGCTTTCTTT. It encodes CASSSGGGPYMDTEAFF.

This clonotype was seen repeatedly, ten times or more. This chain links TRBV6-6 with TRBJ2-3, with 16 bases matching TRBD2. Germline values: CDR1 MNHNY, CDR2 SVGAGI (reference sequence). This CDR3 region has 16 residues. The ends lost 9 bases at V and 6 bases at J; junction bases unmatched: 9. This chain's CDR3 is CASLPGLAGGEDTQYF. The DNA for the CDR3 is TGTGCCAGTCTACCGGGACTAGCGGGAGGGGAGGATACGCAGTATTTT.